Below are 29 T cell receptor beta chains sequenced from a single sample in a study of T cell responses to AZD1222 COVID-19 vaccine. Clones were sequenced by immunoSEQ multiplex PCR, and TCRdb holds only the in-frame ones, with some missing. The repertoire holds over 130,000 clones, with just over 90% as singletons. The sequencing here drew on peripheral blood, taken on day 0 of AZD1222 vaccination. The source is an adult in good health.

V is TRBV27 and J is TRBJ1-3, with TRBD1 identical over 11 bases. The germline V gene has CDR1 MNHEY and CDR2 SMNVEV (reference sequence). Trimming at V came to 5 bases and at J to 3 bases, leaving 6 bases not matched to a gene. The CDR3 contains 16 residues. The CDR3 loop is CASSPRTGGGGNTIYF. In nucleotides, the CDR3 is TGTGCCAGCAGTCCCCGGACAGGGGGCGGTGGAAACACCATATATTTT.

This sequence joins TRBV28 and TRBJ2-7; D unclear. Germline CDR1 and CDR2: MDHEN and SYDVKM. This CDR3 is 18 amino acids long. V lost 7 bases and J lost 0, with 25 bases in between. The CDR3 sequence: CASNDPTRSQISSYEQYF. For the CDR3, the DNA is TGTGCCAGCAACGATCCCACCCGGAGCCAGATTAGCTCCTACGAGCAGTACTTC.

DNA for the CDR3: TGTGCCAGTAGTCGTGGGACTAGCGGGGGAACAGATACGCAGTATTTT. Residues: CASSRGTSGGTDTQYF. This chain links TRBV19 with TRBJ2-3; TRBD2 matches 14 bases. CDR3 length equals 16 residues. Germline lookup yields CDR1 LNHDA and CDR2 SQIVND (reference sequence). The junction had 4 bases not matched to a gene; V was cut back by 5 bases and J by 3 bases.

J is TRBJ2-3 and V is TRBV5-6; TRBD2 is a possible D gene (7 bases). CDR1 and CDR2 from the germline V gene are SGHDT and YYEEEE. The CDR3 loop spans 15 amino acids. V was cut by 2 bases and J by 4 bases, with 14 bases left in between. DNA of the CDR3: TGTGCCAGCAGCTTTCGGGGGGCGGTGGCAGATACGCAGTATTTT. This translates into CASSFRGAVADTQYF.

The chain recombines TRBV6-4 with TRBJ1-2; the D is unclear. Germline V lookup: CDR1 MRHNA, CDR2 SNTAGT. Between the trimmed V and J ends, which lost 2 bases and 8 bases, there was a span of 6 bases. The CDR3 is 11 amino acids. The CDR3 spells CASSDSGGYTF. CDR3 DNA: TGTGCCAGCAGTGACAGCGGGGGCTACACCTTC.

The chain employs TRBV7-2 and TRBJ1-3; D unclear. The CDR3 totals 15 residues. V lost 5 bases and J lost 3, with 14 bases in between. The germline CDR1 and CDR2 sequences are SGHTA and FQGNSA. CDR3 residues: CASSAQSGFGNTIYF. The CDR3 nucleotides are TGTGCCAGCAGCGCCCAGTCTGGGTTTGGAAACACCATATATTTT.

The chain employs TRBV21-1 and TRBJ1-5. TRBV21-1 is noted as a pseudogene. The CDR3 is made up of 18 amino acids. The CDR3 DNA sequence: TGTGCCAGCAGCAATGAGGTTTTACGCGGAATCGAGAATCAGCCCCAGCATTTT. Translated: CASSNEVLRGIENQPQHF.

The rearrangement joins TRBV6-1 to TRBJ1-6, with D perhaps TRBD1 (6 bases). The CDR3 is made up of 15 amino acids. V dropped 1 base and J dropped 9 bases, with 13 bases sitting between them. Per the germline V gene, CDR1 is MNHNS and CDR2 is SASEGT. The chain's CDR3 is CASSEDRVSSSPLHF. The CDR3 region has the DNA TGTGCCAGCAGTGAAGACAGGGTATCGAGTTCACCCCTCCACTTT.

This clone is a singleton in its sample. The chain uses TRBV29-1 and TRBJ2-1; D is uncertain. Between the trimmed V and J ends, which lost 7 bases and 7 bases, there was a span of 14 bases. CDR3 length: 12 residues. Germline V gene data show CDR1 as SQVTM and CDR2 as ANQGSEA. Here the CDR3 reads CSAFEGQNEQFF. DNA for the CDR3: TGCAGCGCTTTCGAAGGGCAGAATGAGCAGTTCTTC.

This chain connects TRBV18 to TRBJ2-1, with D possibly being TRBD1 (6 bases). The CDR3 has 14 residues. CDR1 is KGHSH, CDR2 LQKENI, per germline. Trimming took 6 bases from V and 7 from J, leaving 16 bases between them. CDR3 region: CASSPVQGWNEQFF. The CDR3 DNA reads TGTGCCAGCTCCCCCGTACAGGGTTGGAATGAGCAGTTCTTC.

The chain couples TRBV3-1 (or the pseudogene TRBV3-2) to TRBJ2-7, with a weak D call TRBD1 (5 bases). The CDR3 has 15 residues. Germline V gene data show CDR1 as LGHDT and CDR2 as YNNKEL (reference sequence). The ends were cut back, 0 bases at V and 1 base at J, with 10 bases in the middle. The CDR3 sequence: CASSQDRRVSYEQYF. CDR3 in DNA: TGTGCCAGCAGCCAAGATCGCAGGGTTTCCTACGAGCAGTACTTC.

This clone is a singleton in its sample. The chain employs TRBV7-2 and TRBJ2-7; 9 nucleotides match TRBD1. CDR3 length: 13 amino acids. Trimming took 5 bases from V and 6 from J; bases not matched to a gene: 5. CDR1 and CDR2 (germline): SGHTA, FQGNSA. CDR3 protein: CASSINRGREQYF. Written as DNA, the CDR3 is TGTGCCAGCAGCATAAACAGGGGGCGCGAGCAGTACTTC.

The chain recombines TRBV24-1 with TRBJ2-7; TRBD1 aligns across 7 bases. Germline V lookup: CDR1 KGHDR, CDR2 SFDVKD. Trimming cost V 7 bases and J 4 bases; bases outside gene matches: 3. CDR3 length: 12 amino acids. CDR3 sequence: CATSLQGYEQYF. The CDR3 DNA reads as TGTGCCACCAGCCTACAGGGGTACGAGCAGTACTTC.

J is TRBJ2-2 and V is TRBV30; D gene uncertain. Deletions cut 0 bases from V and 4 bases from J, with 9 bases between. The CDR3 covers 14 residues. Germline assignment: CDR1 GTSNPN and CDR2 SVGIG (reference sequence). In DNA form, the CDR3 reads TGTGCCTGGAGTGTACTTTCAGTCACCGGGGAGCTGTTTTTT. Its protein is CAWSVLSVTGELFF.

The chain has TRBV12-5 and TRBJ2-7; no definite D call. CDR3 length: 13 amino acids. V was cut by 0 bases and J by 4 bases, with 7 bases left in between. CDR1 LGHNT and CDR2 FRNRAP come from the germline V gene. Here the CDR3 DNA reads TGTGCTAGTGGTTTGGTAGGGTCATACGAGCAGTACTTC. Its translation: CASGLVGSYEQYF.

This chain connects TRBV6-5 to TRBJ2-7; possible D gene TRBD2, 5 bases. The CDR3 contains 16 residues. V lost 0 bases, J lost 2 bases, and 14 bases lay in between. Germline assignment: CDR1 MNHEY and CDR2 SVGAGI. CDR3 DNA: TGTGCCAGCAGTTACTCGAGAACTAGGGCCACCTACGAGCAGTACTTC. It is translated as CASSYSRTRATYEQYF.

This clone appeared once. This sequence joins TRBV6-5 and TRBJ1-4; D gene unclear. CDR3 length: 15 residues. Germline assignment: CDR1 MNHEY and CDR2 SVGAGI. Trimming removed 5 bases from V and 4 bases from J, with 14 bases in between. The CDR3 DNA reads TGTGCCAGCAGTCGACCGCCGAGTGGTAATGAAAAACTGTTTTTT. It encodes CASSRPPSGNEKLFF.

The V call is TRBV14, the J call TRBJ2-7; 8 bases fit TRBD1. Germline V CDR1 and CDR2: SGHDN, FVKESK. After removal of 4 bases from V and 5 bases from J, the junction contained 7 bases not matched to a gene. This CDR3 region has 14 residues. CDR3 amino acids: CASSPTGGTHEQYF. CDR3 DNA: TGTGCCAGCAGCCCTACAGGGGGGACCCACGAGCAGTACTTC.

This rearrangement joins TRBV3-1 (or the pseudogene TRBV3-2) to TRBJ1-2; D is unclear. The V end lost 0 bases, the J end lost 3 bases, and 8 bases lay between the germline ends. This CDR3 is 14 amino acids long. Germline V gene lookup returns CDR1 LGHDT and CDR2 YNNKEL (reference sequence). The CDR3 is CASSQDFSDYGYTF. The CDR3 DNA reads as TGTGCCAGCAGCCAAGATTTTAGCGACTATGGCTACACCTTC.

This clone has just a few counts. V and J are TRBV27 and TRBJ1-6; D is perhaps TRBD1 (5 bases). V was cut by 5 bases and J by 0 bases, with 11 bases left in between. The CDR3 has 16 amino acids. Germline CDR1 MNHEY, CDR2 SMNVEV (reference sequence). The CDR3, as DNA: TGTGCCAGCAGTAGGCAGGGAGGCTCCTATAATTCACCCCTCCACTTT. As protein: CASSRQGGSYNSPLHF.

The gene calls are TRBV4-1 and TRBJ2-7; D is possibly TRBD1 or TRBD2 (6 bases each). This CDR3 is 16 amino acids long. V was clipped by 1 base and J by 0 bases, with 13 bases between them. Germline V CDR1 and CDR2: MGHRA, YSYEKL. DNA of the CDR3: TGCGCCAGCAGCCAAGCGTTTCCGGGGGCCTCCTACGAGCAGTACTTC. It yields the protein CASSQAFPGASYEQYF.

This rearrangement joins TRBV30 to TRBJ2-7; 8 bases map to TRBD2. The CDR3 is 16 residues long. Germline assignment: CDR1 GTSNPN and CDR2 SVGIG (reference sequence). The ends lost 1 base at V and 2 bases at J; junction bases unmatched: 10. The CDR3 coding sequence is TGTGCCTGGAGTGCAAAGGGGCCTAGCGGGCCCTACGAGCAGTACTTC. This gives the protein CAWSAKGPSGPYEQYF. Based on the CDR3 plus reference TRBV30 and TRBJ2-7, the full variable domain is SQTIHQWPATLVQPVGSPLSLECTVEGTSNPNLYWYRQAAGRGLQLLFYSVGIGQISSEVPQNLSASRPQDRQFILSSKKLLLSDSGFYLCAWSAKGPSGPYEQYFGPGTRLTVT.

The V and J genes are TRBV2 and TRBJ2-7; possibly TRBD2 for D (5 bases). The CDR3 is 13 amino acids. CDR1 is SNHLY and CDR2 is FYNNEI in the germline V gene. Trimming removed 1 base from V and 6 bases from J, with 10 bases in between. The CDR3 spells CASSEVRGSEQYF. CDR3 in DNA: TGTGCCAGCAGTGAAGTTCGGGGTAGCGAGCAGTACTTC.

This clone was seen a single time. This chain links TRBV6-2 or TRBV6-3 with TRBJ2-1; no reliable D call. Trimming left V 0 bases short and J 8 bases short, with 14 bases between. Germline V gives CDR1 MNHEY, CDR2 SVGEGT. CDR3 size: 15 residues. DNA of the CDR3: TGTGCCAGCAGTTACTCGAATGTGGGGTCCGATGAGCAGTTCTTC. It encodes CASSYSNVGSDEQFF.

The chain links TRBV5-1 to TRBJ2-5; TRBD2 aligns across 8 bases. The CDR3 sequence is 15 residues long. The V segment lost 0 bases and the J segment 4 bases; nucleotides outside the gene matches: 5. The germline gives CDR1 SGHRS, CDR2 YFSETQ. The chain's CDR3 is CASSLAPGGPETQYF. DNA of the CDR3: TGCGCCAGCAGCTTGGCGCCGGGAGGGCCAGAGACCCAGTACTTC.

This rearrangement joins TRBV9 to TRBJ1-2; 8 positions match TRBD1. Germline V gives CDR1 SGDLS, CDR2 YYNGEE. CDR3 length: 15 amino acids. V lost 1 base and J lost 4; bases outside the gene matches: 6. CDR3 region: CASSVLAGGSYGYTF. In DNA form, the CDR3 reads TGTGCCAGCAGCGTATTAGCAGGGGGCAGCTATGGCTACACCTTC.

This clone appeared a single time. CDR3 DNA: TGTGCCAGCAGCTTGTACTCCGACAACGGAAACACCATATATTTT. Protein product: CASSLYSDNGNTIYF. This rearrangement joins TRBV5-6 to TRBJ1-3; D remains unclear. The CDR3 is 15 amino acids. With 1 base removed from V and 4 bases from J, the gap between germline ends came to 12 bases. The V gene's germline CDR1 is SGHDT and CDR2 YYEEEE.

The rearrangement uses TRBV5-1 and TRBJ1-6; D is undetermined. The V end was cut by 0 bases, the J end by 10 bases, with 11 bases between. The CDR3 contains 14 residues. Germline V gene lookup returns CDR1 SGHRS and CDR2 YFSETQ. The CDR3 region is CASSLANPESPLHF. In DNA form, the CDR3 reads TGCGCCAGCAGCTTGGCAAATCCGGAGTCACCCCTCCACTTT.

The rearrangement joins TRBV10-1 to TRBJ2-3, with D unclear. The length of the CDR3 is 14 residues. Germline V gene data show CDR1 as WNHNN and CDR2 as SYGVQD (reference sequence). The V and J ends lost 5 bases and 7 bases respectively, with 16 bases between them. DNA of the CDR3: TGCGCCAGCAGTTTGATGGCTGCTCAAAATACGCAGTATTTT. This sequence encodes CASSLMAAQNTQYF.